One and the same sample provided the 31 T cell receptor beta chains below, sequenced in a study of T cell responses to AZD1222 COVID-19 vaccine. Using immunoSEQ multiplex PCR, the repertoire was profiled, and TCRdb retains in-frame clones only, with some absent. The sample contains around 170,000 clones, about 86% of which appear only once. The sample in question was peripheral blood, obtained 28 days after the second AZD1222 dose. All receptors derive from an adult who received the AZD1222 COVID-19 vaccine.

The chain recombines TRBV9 with TRBJ2-3, with 11 nucleotides matching TRBD2. CDR3 length equals 15 residues. Trimming cost V 3 bases and J 2 bases; bases outside gene matches: 2. Germline V gene lookup returns CDR1 SGDLS and CDR2 YYNGEE. The CDR3 region has the DNA TGTGCCAGCAGCGCTAGCGGGGGGAACACAGATACGCAGTATTTT. Amino acid sequence: CASSASGGNTDTQYF.

The chain links TRBV6-2 or TRBV6-3 to TRBJ1-5; tentatively, D is TRBD1 (5 bases). The CDR3 is 13 amino acids. The germline CDR1 and CDR2 sequences are MNHEY and SVGEGT. The ends were cut back, 4 bases at V and 4 bases at J, with 8 bases in the middle. This CDR3 reads CASSLTENQPQHF. In DNA, the CDR3 is TGTGCCAGCAGTTTGACAGAAAATCAGCCCCAGCATTTT.

The genes are TRBV10-3 and TRBJ2-7, with D perhaps matching TRBD1 (6 bases). The CDR3 covers 14 residues. Per germline, CDR1 ENHRY and CDR2 SYGVKD. V was clipped by 5 bases and J by 3 bases, with 14 bases between them. This chain's CDR3 is CAISPRDMDYEQYF. Written as DNA, the CDR3 is TGTGCCATCAGTCCCCGGGACATGGACTACGAGCAGTACTTC.

The chain is built from TRBV5-1 and TRBJ2-7, with D uncertain. Germline-derived CDR1 and CDR2 are SGHRS and YFSETQ. The CDR3 covers 12 residues. Between the trimmed V and J ends, which lost 2 bases and 6 bases, there was a span of 9 bases. The CDR3 spells CASSFGVSEQYF. The CDR3 DNA sequence: TGCGCCAGCAGCTTTGGGGTTTCCGAGCAGTACTTC.

Here the CDR3 reads CASSPGQGSQPQHF. The CDR3 DNA reads TGTGCCAGCAGCCCTGGACAGGGTAGCCAGCCCCAGCATTTT. The chain joins TRBV7-2 to TRBJ1-5; the match to TRBD1 covers 8 bases. CDR3 size: 14 residues. Trimming removed 5 bases from V and 7 bases from J; junction bases left unmatched: 7. Germline V gene data show CDR1 as SGHTA and CDR2 as FQGNSA.

The genes are TRBV3-1 (or the pseudogene TRBV3-2) and TRBJ2-6; D gene ambiguous. The V gene lost 0 bases and the J gene lost 4 bases, with 7 bases spanning the gap. The CDR3 has 15 residues. The germline V gene has CDR1 LGHDT and CDR2 YNNKEL (reference sequence). DNA of the CDR3: TGTGCCAGCAGCCAAGATTCCGCCGGGGCCAACGTCCTGACTTTC. It codes for CASSQDSAGANVLTF.

CDR3 sequence reads: CASTLTTGVNEKLFF. As DNA, the CDR3 is TGTGCCAGCACCCTCACAACTGGGGTAAATGAAAAACTGTTTTTT. The rearrangement uses TRBV3-1 (or the pseudogene TRBV3-2) and TRBJ1-4; no clear D gene. CDR3 length: 15 amino acids. V shed 7 bases and J shed 5 bases, with 17 bases lying between them. Germline CDR1 LGHDT, CDR2 YNNKEL (reference sequence).

The CDR3 DNA is TGTGCCAGCAGGGCAGGGGGTTCCTCTGGAAACACCATATATTTT. It codes for CASRAGGSSGNTIYF. This chain uses TRBV28 with TRBJ1-3; the match to TRBD1 covers 7 bases. Germline V gene lookup returns CDR1 MDHEN and CDR2 SYDVKM. The V gene end was trimmed by 6 bases and the J gene end by 0 bases; junction bases not matched to a gene: 5. This CDR3 comprises 15 residues. Using reference TRBV28 and TRBJ1-3 for the parts outside the CDR3, the full variable domain is DVKVTQSSRYLVKRTGEKVFLECVQDMDHENMFWYRQDPGLGLRLIYFSYDVKMKEKGDIPEGYSVSREKKERFSLILESASTNQTSMYLCASRAGGSSGNTIYFGEGSWLTVV.

The rearrangement joins TRBV19 to TRBJ2-5, with 12 positions matching TRBD2. Losses at the gene ends were 1 base for V and 2 bases for J; bases not matched to a gene: 8. CDR1 and CDR2 from the germline V gene are LNHDA and SQIVND (reference sequence). The CDR3 sequence is 18 residues long. The CDR3 bases are TGTGCCAGTAGTATAGGACTAGCGGGGGCCCCTTCTCAAGAGACCCAGTACTTC. Its protein is CASSIGLAGAPSQETQYF.

The chain uses TRBV20-1 and TRBJ1-5; D uncertain. Looked up from germline, CDR1 is DFQATT and CDR2 is SNEGSKA (reference sequence). The V end lost 3 bases, the J end lost 7 bases, and 13 bases lay between the germline ends. The CDR3 consists of 13 residues. DNA for the CDR3: TGCAGTGCTAGTGCTGGGAGCGGCCAGCCCCAGCATTTT. It encodes CSASAGSGQPQHF.

The chain couples TRBV5-1 to TRBJ1-2, with TRBD1 matching 8 bases. J gave up 8 bases and V 4 bases, and 4 bases lay outside the gene matches. The length of the CDR3 is 12 residues. Per the germline V gene, CDR1 is SGHRS and CDR2 is YFSETQ. The DNA of the CDR3 is TGCGCCAGCAGCCCGGACAGGGACGGCTACACCTTC. Translation gives CASSPDRDGYTF. The full variable domain, in which reference TRBV5-1 and TRBJ1-2 provide the parts outside the CDR3, is KAGVTQTPRYLIKTRGQQVTLSCSPISGHRSVSWYQQTPGQGLQFLFEYFSETQRNKGNFPGRFSGRQFSNSRSEMNVSTLELGDSALYLCASSPDRDGYTFGSGTRLTVV.

This clone was recorded only once. The chain joins TRBV29-1 to TRBJ1-3, with 8 positions matching TRBD1. The CDR3 is 14 residues long. From germline, CDR1 is SQVTM and CDR2 ANQGSEA. Trimming took 6 bases from V and 4 from J; bases not matched to a gene: 8. The DNA for the CDR3 is TGCAGCGTGGCGGACAGGGCTGAAGGAAACACCATATATTTT. It translates to CSVADRAEGNTIYF.

The rearrangement links TRBV5-1 to TRBJ1-1; D not resolved. With 0 bases removed from V and 4 bases from J, the gap between germline ends came to 10 bases. Looked up from germline, CDR1 is SGHRS and CDR2 is YFSETQ. CDR3 size: 14 residues. This chain's CDR3 is CASSLAGLGTEAFF. The CDR3 bases are TGCGCCAGCAGCTTGGCGGGATTGGGCACTGAAGCTTTCTTT.

The CDR3 is CAWSVHRGQGVETQYF. The CDR3 DNA is TGTGCCTGGAGTGTACATAGGGGACAGGGGGTGGAGACCCAGTACTTC. The chain recombines TRBV30 with TRBJ2-5, with 11 bases matching TRBD1. Unmatched junction bases numbered 8, after V lost 0 bases and J lost 5 bases. The CDR3 has 16 residues. Germline values: CDR1 GTSNPN, CDR2 SVGIG (reference sequence).

The rearrangement links TRBV3-1 (or the pseudogene TRBV3-2) to TRBJ2-2, with a weak D call TRBD1 (6 bases). CDR1 and CDR2 from the germline V gene are LGHDT and YNNKEL (reference sequence). Trimming removed 4 bases at V and 1 base at J, with 10 bases between. There are 15 residues in the CDR3. CDR3 loop: CASSRQDMNTGELFF. The CDR3 region has the DNA TGTGCCAGCAGCCGACAGGATATGAACACCGGGGAGCTGTTTTTT.

This clone has just a few counts. This sequence joins TRBV10-3 and TRBJ1-3; D not resolved. The length of the CDR3 is 11 residues. V was shortened by 7 bases and J by 4 bases, with 5 bases between the two germline ends. Per germline, CDR1 ENHRY and CDR2 SYGVKD. The CDR3 DNA reads as TGTGCCATCATGACCGGAAACACCATATATTTT. Protein sequence: CAIMTGNTIYF.

This sequence joins TRBV6-4 and TRBJ2-1; perhaps TRBD1 as D (6 bases). Germline V gene lookup returns CDR1 MRHNA and CDR2 SNTAGT. The V end was cut by 3 bases, the J end by 9 bases, with 15 bases between. This CDR3 has 14 amino acids. The CDR3 DNA reads as TGTGCCAGCAGTGAAGGGCAGGGGAGAGGTGAGCAGTTCTTC. It codes for CASSEGQGRGEQFF.

The chain employs TRBV9 and TRBJ2-7; 9 positions match TRBD1. Germline V CDR1 and CDR2: SGDLS, YYNGEE. The CDR3 runs 14 residues. The junction had 7 bases not matched to a gene; V was cut back by 4 bases and J by 5 bases. The CDR3 DNA follows: TGTGCCAGCAGCCCTCGGACAGGGGTGAACGAGCAGTACTTC. Encoded protein: CASSPRTGVNEQYF. The variable domain in full, with the rest retrieved from reference TRBV9 and TRBJ2-7, is DSGVTQTPKHLITATGQRVTLRCSPRSGDLSVYWYQQSLDQGLQFLIQYYNGEERAKGNILERFSAQQFPDLHSELNLSSLELGDSALYFCASSPRTGVNEQYFGPGTRLTVT.

The CDR3 DNA follows: TGTGCCAGCAGCTTGGGAGTGCTCTGGGCCTATGGCTACACCTTC. Amino acids: CASSLGVLWAYGYTF. The genes are TRBV5-5 and TRBJ1-2; D unclear. The germline V gene has CDR1 SGHKS and CDR2 YYEKEE (reference sequence). The CDR3 runs to 15 residues. V dropped 0 bases and J dropped 4 bases, with 13 bases sitting between them.

The V call is TRBV3-1 (or the pseudogene TRBV3-2), the J call TRBJ2-3; D gene ambiguous. This CDR3 contains 14 residues. Germline V gene sequence: CDR1 LGHDT, CDR2 YNNKEL (reference sequence). The germline V and J ends were trimmed by 5 bases and 2 bases, with 11 bases remaining between them. As DNA, the CDR3 is TGTGCCAGCAGCAGATTCCCGGTCACAGATACGCAGTATTTT. It translates to CASSRFPVTDTQYF.

This chain links TRBV2 with TRBJ2-5; 12 bases are a match to TRBD1. CDR1 is SNHLY, CDR2 FYNNEI, per germline. The CDR3 is 15 amino acids. J lost 5 bases, V lost 8 bases, and 9 bases had no gene match. CDR3 coding DNA: TGTGCCAGCCGCAATGGGACAGGGGGCTTCGAGACCCAGTACTTC. This encodes CASRNGTGGFETQYF.

The chain has TRBV7-9 and TRBJ1-2, with D tentatively TRBD1 (5 bases). Germline V gene sequence: CDR1 SEHNR, CDR2 FQNEAQ (reference sequence). This CDR3 contains 15 residues. V lost 4 bases, J lost 8 bases, and 20 bases lay in between. CDR3 region: CASSSSGRQSQGYTF. The CDR3, as DNA: TGTGCCAGCAGCTCAAGCGGTAGACAGAGCCAGGGCTACACCTTC.

The V and J genes are TRBV19 and TRBJ1-2; D gene uncertain. This CDR3 spans 14 amino acids. Trimming removed 4 bases at V and 4 bases at J, with 13 bases between. The germline CDR1 and CDR2 sequences are LNHDA and SQIVND (reference sequence). The CDR3 nucleotides are TGTGCCAGTAGTAGTCCCCCGGGTAGCTATGGCTACACCTTC. It specifies CASSSPPGSYGYTF.

This clone has only one observation. J is TRBJ2-2 and V is TRBV9; D call uncertain. Germline CDR1 is SGDLS and CDR2 is YYNGEE. CDR3 length equals 15 residues. V gave up 0 bases and J gave up 4 bases, with 10 bases separating them. CDR3 sequence: CASSVDNYPTGELFF. CDR3 DNA sequence: TGTGCCAGCAGCGTAGACAATTATCCCACCGGGGAGCTGTTTTTT.

The rearrangement links TRBV3-1 (or the pseudogene TRBV3-2) to TRBJ2-1; TRBD2 agrees at 7 bases. V lost 4 bases to trimming and J lost 5 bases; unmatched junction nucleotides: 8. The CDR3 loop spans 15 amino acids. CDR1 is LGHDT, CDR2 YNNKEL, per germline (reference sequence). This CDR3 is CASSRTSPGNNEQFF. The CDR3 DNA sequence: TGTGCCAGCAGCCGGACTAGTCCAGGGAACAATGAGCAGTTCTTC.

The V gene is TRBV7-3, the J gene TRBJ2-2, with TRBD1 matching 10 bases. Losses at the gene ends were 5 bases for V and 2 bases for J; bases not matched to a gene: 5. Germline values: CDR1 SGHTA, CDR2 FQGTGA. CDR3 length: 16 residues. CDR3 coding DNA: TGTGCCAGCAGCACGAGGACAGGGGGTAACACCGGGGAGCTGTTTTTT. Translating gives CASSTRTGGNTGELFF.

The count of this clone is one. The V gene is TRBV29-1, the J gene TRBJ2-5; D possibly corresponds to TRBD2 (5 bases). This CDR3 has 13 residues. CDR1 and CDR2 from the germline V gene are SQVTM and ANQGSEA. V was cut by 8 bases and J by 4 bases, with 17 bases left in between. The CDR3 DNA is TGCAGCTTCTCCTCGTCCGGGGTAGAGACCCAGTACTTC. Translating it yields CSFSSSGVETQYF.

This rearrangement joins TRBV3-1 (or the pseudogene TRBV3-2) to TRBJ1-4; D not certain. The V and J ends lost 4 bases and 7 bases respectively, with 10 bases between them. This CDR3 contains 13 residues. Germline lookup yields CDR1 LGHDT and CDR2 YNNKEL (reference sequence). The CDR3 DNA follows: TGTGCCAGCAGCCTCCCTGAAGGTGAAAAACTGTTTTTT. Translated: CASSLPEGEKLFF.

This clone appeared a few times. The genes are TRBV30 and TRBJ2-1; 9 nucleotides agree with TRBD2. After removal of 0 bases from V and 8 bases from J, the junction contained 8 bases not matched to a gene. The germline V gene has CDR1 GTSNPN and CDR2 SVGIG (reference sequence). This CDR3 is built from 15 residues. For the CDR3, the DNA is TGTGCCTGGAGTGTACTGGGCGGGGGGGCCTATGAGCAGTTCTTC. It yields the protein CAWSVLGGGAYEQFF.

The V and J genes are TRBV2 and TRBJ1-2; TRBD1 agrees at 8 bases. Trimming at V came to 3 bases and at J to 8 bases, leaving 2 bases not matched to a gene. Germline V gene data show CDR1 as SNHLY and CDR2 as FYNNEI. The CDR3 consists of 12 residues. The CDR3 nucleotides are TGTGCCAGCAGTGACAGGGGGCGAGGCTACACCTTC. Its protein product is CASSDRGRGYTF.

The J gene is TRBJ2-3, the V gene TRBV15; weak D call: TRBD2 (6 bases). Germline V gene lookup returns CDR1 LNHNV and CDR2 YYDKDF (reference sequence). The V and J ends lost 5 bases and 7 bases respectively, with 19 bases between them. This CDR3 has 15 amino acids. For the CDR3, the DNA is TGTGCCACCAGCCTGCCAGGTGGAGGGGCCCATACGCAGTATTTT. Residues: CATSLPGGGAHTQYF.